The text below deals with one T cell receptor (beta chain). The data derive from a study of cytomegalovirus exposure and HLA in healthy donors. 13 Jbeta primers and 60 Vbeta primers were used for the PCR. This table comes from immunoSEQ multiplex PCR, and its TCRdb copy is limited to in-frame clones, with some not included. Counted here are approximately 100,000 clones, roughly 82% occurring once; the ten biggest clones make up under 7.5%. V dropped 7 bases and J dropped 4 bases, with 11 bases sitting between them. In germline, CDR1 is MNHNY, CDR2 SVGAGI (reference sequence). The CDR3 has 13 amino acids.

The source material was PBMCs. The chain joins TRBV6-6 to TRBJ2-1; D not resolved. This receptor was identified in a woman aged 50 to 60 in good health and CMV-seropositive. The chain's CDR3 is CASTKDTYNEQFF. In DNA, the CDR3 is TGTGCCAGCACCAAAGACACTTACAATGAGCAGTTCTTC.